This TCR beta chain stems from a study of CD8+ T cells in alopecia areata. Deletions cut 0 bases from V and 1 base from J, with 15 bases between. The germline gives CDR1 MGHRA, CDR2 YSYEKL. This CDR3 spans 17 amino acids. Following extraction, RNA underwent reverse transcription to cDNA, which served as the sequencing template. Only in-frame clones appear in the TCRdb table, and some are missing; sequencing was by immunoSEQ multiplex PCR. Altogether 250,000 to 300,000 clones are present, about 62% being singletons, with the ten largest covering approximately 2%. Specified treatment: oral pan-JAK inhibitor, 5-10 mg twice daily.

This TCR was sampled from a human donor with alopecia areata. V and J are TRBV4-1 and TRBJ1-1; D might be TRBD1 (6 bases). Specimen: CD4+ T cells sorted from blood, collected at week 24, from a patient treated with tofacitinib. DNA of the CDR3: TGCGCCAGCAGCCAAGATCGGGTAGGGGGGTCGAACACTGAAGCTTTCTTT. Residues: CASSQDRVGGSNTEAFF.